Each of the 21 T cell receptor beta chains below was sequenced from the same sample in a study of beta chain features in type 1 diabetes. The entirety of the isolated RNA underwent reverse transcription, so expressed TCRB transcripts were sequenced. Some clones are missing from TCRdb's copy, which holds only in-frame ones; the method was immunoSEQ multiplex PCR. The data contain approximately 470,000 clones, approximately 28% of them singletons. The sequencing input was naive CD4+ T cells from blood. Every receptor here comes from a man aged 18 to 29 in good health.

This clone was observed a few times. Other nucleotide sequences in the sample specify the same CDR3. The chain couples TRBV29-1 to TRBJ2-5; 7 nucleotides match TRBD1. CDR1 and CDR2 (germline): SQVTM, ANQGSEA. The CDR3 covers 12 residues. Trimming took 7 bases from V and 5 from J; bases not matched to a gene: 7. The CDR3 region is CSGRTGEETQYF. The CDR3 DNA sequence: TGCAGCGGGCGAACAGGGGAGGAGACCCAGTACTTC. Drawing the rest from reference TRBV29-1 and TRBJ2-5, the complete variable domain is SAVISQKPSRDICQRGTSLTIQCQVDSQVTMMFWYRQQPGQSLTLIATANQGSEATYESGFVIDKFPISRPNLTFSTLTVSNMSPEDSSIYLCSGRTGEETQYFGPGTRLLVL.

The CDR3 loop reads CAWGARGDQPQHF. The CDR3 DNA is TGTGCCTGGGGAGCTAGGGGAGATCAGCCCCAGCATTTT. The chain joins TRBV30 to TRBJ1-5; perhaps TRBD1 as D (5 bases). CDR1 GTSNPN and CDR2 SVGIG come from the germline V gene (reference sequence). V lost 5 bases and J lost 5, with 13 bases in between. The CDR3 is 13 residues long.

The chain combines TRBV7-2 with TRBJ2-5; 10 bases match TRBD1. Germline loops: CDR1 SGHTA, CDR2 FQGNSA. V shed 5 bases, J shed 5 bases, and the junction held 8 bases outside the gene matches. The CDR3 runs 15 residues. The CDR3 DNA is TGTGCCAGCAGCCAAGACAGGGGGCTGTGGGAGACCCAGTACTTC. It is translated as CASSQDRGLWETQYF. Supplemented by reference TRBV7-2 and TRBJ2-5, the full variable domain reads GAGVSQSPSNKVTEKGKDVELRCDPISGHTALYWYRQSLGQGLEFLIYFQGNSAPDKSGLPSDRFSAERTGGSVSTLTIQRTQQEDSAVYLCASSQDRGLWETQYFGPGTRLLVL.

This clone was counted between two and nine times. This rearrangement joins TRBV13 to TRBJ1-2; possibly TRBD1 for D (6 bases). The CDR3 length is 14 residues. V lost 5 bases to trimming and J lost 6 bases, with 16 bases between them. The V gene's germline CDR1 is PRHDT and CDR2 FYEKMQ (reference sequence). The CDR3 DNA is TGTGCCAGCAGCCAGCCACCGGGACAACATGGCTACACCTTC. Amino acid sequence: CASSQPPGQHGYTF.

The chain has TRBV11-2 and TRBJ2-5; the D gene is possibly TRBD2 (6 bases). Between the trimmed V and J ends, which lost 5 bases and 3 bases, there was a span of 16 bases. The CDR3 runs 15 residues. Germline V gene lookup returns CDR1 SGHAT and CDR2 FQNNGV. CDR3 nucleotides: TGTGCCAGCAGCCCGGAGGGCAGGAGCAAAGAGACCCAGTACTTC. It specifies CASSPEGRSKETQYF.

The chain is built from TRBV5-1 and TRBJ2-1; D is possibly TRBD1 (6 bases). The CDR3 contains 15 residues. Germline V gene data show CDR1 as SGHRS and CDR2 as YFSETQ. V was clipped by 0 bases and J by 2 bases, with 9 bases between them. The CDR3 sequence is CASSLGGQTYNEQFF. The CDR3 DNA reads as TGCGCCAGCAGCTTGGGTGGACAGACCTACAATGAGCAGTTCTTC.

The chain recombines TRBV5-1 with TRBJ2-3, with D possibly TRBD2 on 6 matching bases. This CDR3 is 20 amino acids long. Germline V lookup: CDR1 SGHRS, CDR2 YFSETQ. Trimming removed 0 bases at V and 2 bases at J, with 25 bases between. Here the CDR3 reads CASSLAASARSDAFTDTQYF. CDR3 in DNA: TGCGCCAGCAGCTTGGCTGCTAGCGCTCGATCAGATGCTTTCACAGATACGCAGTATTTT.

The chain couples TRBV29-1 to TRBJ2-3; no clear D gene. There are 13 residues in the CDR3. CDR1 is SQVTM, CDR2 ANQGSEA, per germline. V dropped 2 bases and J dropped 4 bases, with 10 bases sitting between them. The CDR3 here is CSVEYRVPDTQYF. In DNA form, the CDR3 reads TGCAGCGTTGAATACCGGGTCCCAGATACGCAGTATTTT.

This clone occurred a few times. The chain is built from TRBV28 and TRBJ2-4; a weak D match, TRBD1 (6 bases). The V gene lost 4 bases and the J gene lost 0 bases, with 13 bases spanning the gap. Germline V gene lookup returns CDR1 MDHEN and CDR2 SYDVKM. The length of the CDR3 is 16 residues. CDR3 DNA sequence: TGTGCCAGCAGTTCCGGACAGACCCTAGCCAAAAACATTCAGTACTTC. It is translated as CASSSGQTLAKNIQYF.

The gene calls are TRBV15 and TRBJ2-7, with D perhaps TRBD1 or TRBD2 (5 bases each). V was clipped by 2 bases and J by 0 bases, with 11 bases between them. The CDR3 length is 15 residues. Germline CDR1 is LNHNV and CDR2 is YYDKDF (reference sequence). CDR3 DNA: TGTGCCACCAGCAGACGGGACGTTCCCTCCTACGAGCAGTACTTC. Its protein is CATSRRDVPSYEQYF.

This chain connects TRBV30 to TRBJ2-3; D not certain. The CDR3 is 13 amino acids. The germline gives CDR1 GTSNPN, CDR2 SVGIG (reference sequence). Trimming cost V 4 bases and J 2 bases, with 10 bases left between them. CDR3 protein: CAWTGFATDTQYF. For the CDR3, the DNA is TGTGCCTGGACAGGCTTCGCCACAGATACGCAGTATTTT.

This clone was found once. Other DNA sequences from this sample encode an identical CDR3 as well. The CDR3 sequence: CSVLAGEETQYF. The CDR3 nucleotides read TGCAGCGTGTTAGCGGGAGAAGAGACCCAGTACTTC. This chain links TRBV29-1 with TRBJ2-5; 9 positions match TRBD2. There are 12 residues in the CDR3. Germline V gene lookup returns CDR1 SQVTM and CDR2 ANQGSEA. V lost 6 bases and J lost 3; bases outside the gene matches: 2. The variable domain in full, completed from reference TRBV29-1 and TRBJ2-5, reads SAVISQKPSRDICQRGTSLTIQCQVDSQVTMMFWYRQQPGQSLTLIATANQGSEATYESGFVIDKFPISRPNLTFSTLTVSNMSPEDSSIYLCSVLAGEETQYFGPGTRLLVL.

This chain links TRBV6-1 with TRBJ1-5; TRBD1 aligns across 7 bases. Losses at the gene ends were 1 base for V and 7 bases for J; bases not matched to a gene: 7. Looked up from germline, CDR1 is MNHNS and CDR2 is SASEGT. CDR3 length: 15 amino acids. The CDR3 loop is CASSEVGGILQPQHF. For the CDR3, the DNA is TGTGCCAGCAGTGAAGTAGGGGGCATTCTCCAGCCCCAGCATTTT.

This clone was counted a few times. The chain uses TRBV30 and TRBJ2-7, with TRBD2 identical over 8 bases. V trimming: 0 bases; J trimming: 6 bases; junction bases outside the gene matches: 7. Per the germline V gene, CDR1 is GTSNPN and CDR2 is SVGIG (reference sequence). This CDR3 region has 14 residues. The chain's CDR3 is CAWSVYSGGVEQYF. The CDR3 DNA reads TGTGCCTGGAGTGTCTACTCGGGAGGGGTCGAGCAGTACTTC.

Details on this clone: Additional DNA sequences in this sample encode the identical CDR3. The CDR3 sequence: CASSSQAGNTIYF. The CDR3 DNA is TGTGCCAGCAGCTCCCAGGCCGGAAACACCATATATTTT. The V and J genes are TRBV27 and TRBJ1-3; D remains ambiguous. The CDR3 sequence is 13 residues long. CDR1 is MNHEY, CDR2 SMNVEV, per germline (reference sequence). The V end was cut by 6 bases, the J end by 4 bases, with 10 bases between.

This clone was seen a few times. The rearrangement uses TRBV7-2 and TRBJ2-7; TRBD2 matches 9 bases. Trimming removed 1 base from V and 2 bases from J; junction bases left unmatched: 3. From germline, CDR1 is SGHTA and CDR2 FQGNSA. This CDR3 comprises 15 residues. CDR3 sequence: CASSLVGGGAYEQYF. The CDR3 DNA follows: TGTGCCAGCAGCTTAGTTGGCGGGGGGGCCTACGAGCAGTACTTC.

This clone was observed a few times. This chain uses TRBV30 with TRBJ2-1; D possibly uses TRBD1 or TRBD2 (5 bases each). V was clipped by 2 bases and J by 6 bases, with 17 bases between them. Looked up from germline, CDR1 is GTSNPN and CDR2 is SVGIG (reference sequence). The CDR3 sequence is 15 residues long. The CDR3 loop reads CAWSPKGRASNEQFF. Here the CDR3 DNA reads TGTGCCTGGAGTCCTAAGGGACGGGCGTCCAATGAGCAGTTCTTC.

The chain has TRBV18 and TRBJ2-4, with D perhaps matching TRBD2 (6 bases). The ends were cut back, 1 base at V and 0 bases at J, with 10 bases in the middle. CDR1 and CDR2 from the germline V gene are KGHSH and LQKENI. The CDR3 runs to 16 residues. Written as DNA, the CDR3 is TGTGCCAGCTCACCACTAGCGGCGTTAGCCAAAAACATTCAGTACTTC. Protein product: CASSPLAALAKNIQYF.

This clone has just a few counts. J is TRBJ2-7 and V is TRBV29-1; the D gene is possibly TRBD1 (7 bases). The CDR3 loop spans 13 amino acids. V was pared by 7 bases and J by 2 bases, with 15 bases between. Germline V gives CDR1 SQVTM, CDR2 ANQGSEA. DNA for the CDR3: TGCAGCGGTTTGGAGGGGGCGACCTACGAGCAGTACTTC. This codes for CSGLEGATYEQYF.

This chain links TRBV30 with TRBJ2-1; either TRBD1 or TRBD2 may supply D (5 bases each). CDR3 length: 13 amino acids. V shed 8 bases and J shed 5 bases, with 16 bases lying between them. Germline CDR1 GTSNPN, CDR2 SVGIG (reference sequence). The CDR3 bases are TGTGCCGGGACCGGGACGGTCAACAATGAGCAGTTCTTC. Translated: CAGTGTVNNEQFF.

The rearrangement uses TRBV11-2 and TRBJ2-1; 7 bases align to TRBD1. Germline V gene lookup returns CDR1 SGHAT and CDR2 FQNNGV. The CDR3 runs 14 residues. V gave up 5 bases and J gave up 4 bases; unmatched junction bases: 5. The CDR3, as DNA: TGTGCCAGCAGCCAACTGACAGGGTACAATGAGCAGTTCTTC. It yields the protein CASSQLTGYNEQFF.